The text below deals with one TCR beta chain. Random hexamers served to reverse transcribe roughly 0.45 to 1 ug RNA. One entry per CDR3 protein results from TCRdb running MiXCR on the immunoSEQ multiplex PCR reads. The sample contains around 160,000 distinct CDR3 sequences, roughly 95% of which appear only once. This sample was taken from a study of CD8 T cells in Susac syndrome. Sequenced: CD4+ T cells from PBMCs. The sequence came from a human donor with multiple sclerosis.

The CDR3: CASSEGEGQGWETQYF. The CDR3 coding sequence is TGTGCCAGCAGTGAAGGCGAGGGACAGGGGTGGGAGACCCAGTACTTC. J is TRBJ2-5 and V is TRBV6-1; 10 bases are shared with TRBD1. The germline CDR1 and CDR2 sequences are MNHNS and SASEGT. J gave up 5 bases and V 1 base, and 7 bases lay outside the gene matches. CDR3 length: 16 residues.